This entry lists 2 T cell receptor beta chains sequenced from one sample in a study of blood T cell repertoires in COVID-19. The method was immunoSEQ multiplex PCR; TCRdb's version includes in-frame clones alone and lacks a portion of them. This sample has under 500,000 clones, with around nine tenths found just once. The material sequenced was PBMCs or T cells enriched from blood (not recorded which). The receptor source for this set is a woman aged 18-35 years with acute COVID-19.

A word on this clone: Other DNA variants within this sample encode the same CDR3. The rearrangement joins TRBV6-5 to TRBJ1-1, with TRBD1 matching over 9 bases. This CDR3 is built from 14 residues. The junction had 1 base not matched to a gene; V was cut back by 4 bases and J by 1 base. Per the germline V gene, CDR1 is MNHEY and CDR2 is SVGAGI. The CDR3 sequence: CASSSDRGNTEAFF. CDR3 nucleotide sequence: TGTGCCAGCAGTTCGGACAGGGGGAACACTGAAGCTTTCTTT.

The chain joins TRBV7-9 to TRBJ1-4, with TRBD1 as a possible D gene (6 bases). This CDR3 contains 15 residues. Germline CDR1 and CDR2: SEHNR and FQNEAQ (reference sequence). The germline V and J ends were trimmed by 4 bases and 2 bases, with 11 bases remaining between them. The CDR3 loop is CASSSLQGTNEKLFF. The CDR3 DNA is TGTGCCAGCAGCTCATTACAGGGTACTAATGAAAAACTGTTTTTT.